The 17 T cell receptor beta chains reported below all come from one sample, sequenced in a study of graft-versus-host responses after intestinal transplantation. Sequenced by immunoSEQ multiplex PCR; TCRdb stores in-frame clones only, minus some. The table records around 4,000 clones, 20% to 25% of them present only once. Sequences were derived from alloreactive CD4+ T cells from a mixed lymphocyte reaction culture, sampled before transplantation. Documented subset: CFSE-low proliferating T cells sorted from roughly six-day pre-transplant mixed lymphocyte reaction (GvH or HvG direction). All receptors come from a human patient who was an organ donor for intestinal transplantation.

V usage is TRBV7-2 and J usage is TRBJ1-1; D call uncertain. CDR1 is SGHTA and CDR2 is FQGNSA in the germline V gene. Trimming removed 5 bases at V and 10 bases at J, with 20 bases between. This CDR3 is 14 amino acids long. The CDR3 protein is CASSRPGPGRGAFF. CDR3 in DNA: TGTGCCAGCAGCCGGCCGGGCCCCGGGCGGGGAGCTTTCTTT.

The genes are TRBV2 and TRBJ2-3; D gene uncertain. The CDR3 loop spans 11 amino acids. Germline V gene sequence: CDR1 SNHLY, CDR2 FYNNEI. Trimming took 5 bases from V and 4 from J, leaving 4 bases between them. The CDR3 sequence is CASSTADTQYF. Here the CDR3 DNA reads TGTGCCAGCAGTACGGCAGATACGCAGTATTTT.

This chain joins TRBV19 and TRBJ2-3, with no clear D. Trimming pared 2 bases from V and 1 base from J, leaving 7 bases between. CDR1 and CDR2 (germline): LNHDA, SQIVND (reference sequence). This CDR3 contains 14 residues. The CDR3 DNA sequence: TGTGCCAGTAGTATATCTAGTGGCACAGATACGCAGTATTTT. Its protein is CASSISSGTDTQYF.

This clone came up a few times. The CDR3 here is CAWRSGVTEQFF. CDR3 sequence (DNA): TGTGCCTGGAGGAGCGGGGTCACTGAGCAGTTCTTC. The V and J genes are TRBV30 and TRBJ2-1, with TRBD2 matching 7 bases. This CDR3 spans 12 amino acids. Trimming at V came to 3 bases and at J to 9 bases, leaving 5 bases not matched to a gene. Germline CDR1 reads GTSNPN; CDR2 reads SVGIG (reference sequence).

This clone is categorized as medium-sized (0.01 to 0.1%). CDR3 bases: TGTGCCAGCAGTCCCTGGACTAGCGGGGGGAGATTAGCCAAAAACATTCAGTACTTC. This codes for CASSPWTSGGRLAKNIQYF. V is TRBV28 and J is TRBJ2-4, with 14 bases aligning to TRBD2. Germline values: CDR1 MDHEN, CDR2 SYDVKM. Trimming removed 5 bases from V and 0 bases from J; junction bases left unmatched: 9. The CDR3 has 19 residues.

This chain connects TRBV7-6 to TRBJ1-1; 7 nucleotides agree with TRBD1. The CDR3 sequence is 11 residues long. Germline V CDR1 and CDR2: SGHVS, FNYEAQ. V shed 1 base, J shed 10 bases, and the junction held 0 bases outside the gene matches. CDR3 sequence reads: CASSLDRGAFF. The CDR3 DNA reads TGTGCCAGCAGCTTAGACAGGGGAGCTTTCTTT. Together with reference TRBV7-6 and TRBJ1-1, the CDR3 gives the full variable domain: GAGVSQSPRYKVTKRGQDVALRCDPISGHVSLYWYRQALGQGPEFLTYFNYEAQQDKSGLPNDRFSAERPEGSISTLTIQRTEQRDSAMYRCASSLDRGAFFGQGTRLTVV.

This chain joins TRBV7-9 and TRBJ1-3; D gene unclear. The CDR3 totals 16 residues. Germline-derived CDR1 and CDR2 are SEHNR and FQNEAQ (reference sequence). V was pared by 0 bases and J by 0 bases, with 9 bases between. The CDR3 bases are TGTGCCAGCAGCTTAGCACCCTCACTCTCTGGAAACACCATATATTTT. Translation gives CASSLAPSLSGNTIYF.

This clone turned up a few times. The chain recombines TRBV2 with TRBJ1-5; weak D call: TRBD1 (5 bases). Germline V gene data show CDR1 as SNHLY and CDR2 as FYNNEI. V was trimmed by 4 bases and J by 11 bases, leaving 15 bases between them. This CDR3 region has 13 residues. CDR3 in DNA: TGTGCCAGCAGTGGACAGAGCACCGGATCCCAGCATTTT. As protein: CASSGQSTGSQHF. Together with reference TRBV2 and TRBJ1-5, the CDR3 gives the full variable domain: EPEVTQTPSHQVTQMGQEVILRCVPISNHLYFYWYRQILGQKVEFLVSFYNNEISEKSEIFDDQFSVERPDGSNFTLKIRSTKLEDSAMYFCASSGQSTGSQHFGDGTRLSIL.

This clone appeared a few times. The chain recombines TRBV5-4 with TRBJ2-5; D not certain. Trimming shortened V by 3 bases and J by 5 bases, and 8 bases separated the two germline ends. Germline loops: CDR1 SGHNT, CDR2 YYREEE (reference sequence). CDR3 length: 12 residues. CDR3 protein: CASSSLWETQYF. The DNA for the CDR3 is TGTGCCAGCAGCTCCCTATGGGAGACCCAGTACTTC. Full variable domain (rest looked up from reference TRBV5-4 and TRBJ2-5): ETGVTQSPTHLIKTRGQQVTLRCSSQSGHNTVSWYQQALGQGPQFIFQYYREEENGRGNFPPRFSGLQFPNYSSELNVNALELDDSALYLCASSSLWETQYFGPGTRLLVL.

The chain recombines TRBV6-6 with TRBJ1-1; the D gene is possibly TRBD1 (6 bases). CDR1 is MNHNY and CDR2 is SVGAGI in the germline V gene (reference sequence). This CDR3 region has 14 residues. V lost 2 bases and J 5 bases, leaving 12 bases between the germline ends. The CDR3 DNA sequence: TGTGCCAGCAGTTACCAGGGGAAGGGAACTGAAGCTTTCTTT. It is translated as CASSYQGKGTEAFF.

This clone was counted once. This rearrangement joins TRBV2 to TRBJ2-1; 9 positions agree with TRBD2. V dropped 5 bases and J dropped 2; count of bases not matched to a gene: 4. The CDR3 is 15 amino acids. CDR1 is SNHLY and CDR2 is FYNNEI in the germline V gene. The CDR3 DNA reads as TGTGCCAGCAGTTCTAGCGGGACGGCCTACAATGAGCAGTTCTTC. Encoded protein: CASSSSGTAYNEQFF. The full variable domain, completed using reference TRBV2 and TRBJ2-1, is EPEVTQTPSHQVTQMGQEVILRCVPISNHLYFYWYRQILGQKVEFLVSFYNNEISEKSEIFDDQFSVERPDGSNFTLKIRSTKLEDSAMYFCASSSSGTAYNEQFFGPGTRLTVL.

This clone has more than one count but fewer than ten. This chain joins TRBV2 and TRBJ2-2, with D possibly being TRBD1 (5 bases). CDR3 size: 12 residues. Trimming removed 5 bases from V and 5 bases from J, with 6 bases in between. From germline, CDR1 is SNHLY and CDR2 FYNNEI. CDR3 bases: TGTGCCAGCAGTCAGGGTACCGGGGAGCTGTTTTTT. It codes for CASSQGTGELFF.

Written as DNA, the CDR3 is TGTGCCAGTAGTATCGGTAATCAGCCCCAGCATTTT. Its translation is CASSIGNQPQHF. This chain links TRBV19 with TRBJ1-5; the D is unclear. The CDR3 runs to 12 residues. In germline, CDR1 is LNHDA, CDR2 SQIVND (reference sequence). Trimming took off 3 bases at V and 4 bases at J, with 4 bases between the two ends. The complete variable domain, with remaining parts taken from reference TRBV19 and TRBJ1-5, reads DGGITQSPKYLFRKEGQNVTLSCEQNLNHDAMYWYRQDPGQGLRLIYYSQIVNDFQKGDIAEGYSVSREKKESFPLTVTSAQKNPTAFYLCASSIGNQPQHFGDGTRLSIL.

This clone appeared a few times. The rearrangement joins TRBV7-9 to TRBJ1-6; 7 bases align to TRBD1. The CDR3 is 17 residues long. The V gene end was trimmed by 5 bases and the J gene end by 5 bases; junction bases not matched to a gene: 12. CDR1 and CDR2 (germline): SEHNR, FQNEAQ (reference sequence). The CDR3 DNA reads TGTGCCAGCAGCCTGGGGACAGCACGTCCGAATAATTCACCCCTCCACTTT. Translation gives CASSLGTARPNNSPLHF. Filled out from reference TRBV7-9 and TRBJ1-6, the complete variable domain reads DTGVSQNPRHKITKRGQNVTFRCDPISEHNRLYWYRQTLGQGPEFLTYFQNEAQLEKSRLLSDRFSAERPKGSFSTLEIQRTEQGDSAMYLCASSLGTARPNNSPLHFGNGTRLTVT.

This clone is classed as medium-sized. The rearrangement uses TRBV7-8 and TRBJ1-1; the match to TRBD1 covers 8 bases. This CDR3 is 13 amino acids long. Germline V gives CDR1 SGHVS, CDR2 FQNEAQ. V dropped 3 bases and J dropped 5; count of bases not matched to a gene: 2. The CDR3 region is CASSFRTGTEAFF. The CDR3 DNA reads as TGTGCCAGCAGCTTCAGGACAGGGACTGAAGCTTTCTTT.

By share, this clone ranks as medium-sized. V usage is TRBV28 and J usage is TRBJ2-3; perhaps TRBD1 as D (6 bases). V shed 5 bases and J shed 2 bases, with 14 bases lying between them. Germline values: CDR1 MDHEN, CDR2 SYDVKM. The CDR3 contains 15 residues. The CDR3 sequence is CASSRPTGFTDTQYF. In DNA, the CDR3 is TGTGCCAGCAGTAGACCAACAGGGTTCACAGATACGCAGTATTTT.

Within the sample, this clone is medium-sized. CDR3 amino acids: CASSLGGGRSGYTF. The CDR3 nucleotides are TGTGCCAGCAGCTTGGGGGGCGGGAGGAGCGGCTACACCTTC. The genes are TRBV5-4 and TRBJ1-2; possibly TRBD1 for D (5 bases). The CDR3 totals 14 residues. Trimming shortened V by 0 bases and J by 8 bases, and 14 bases separated the two germline ends. Germline-derived CDR1 and CDR2 are SGHNT and YYREEE (reference sequence).